These 9 T cell receptor beta chains were all obtained from the same sample, sequenced in a study of blood T cell repertoires in COVID-19 (dated by TCRdb to the early 2020s). Receptor amplification or capture employed the immunoSEQ multiplex PCR assay. This immuneACCESS table, as held by TCRdb, lists in-frame sequences with V and J called but not all clones. Of the missing ones, under half trace to an unresolved V gene in checked studies; the others have no known cause. The sample contains about 250,000 clones, around 88% of them found a single time. Together, the top ten hold approximately 1.3% of the sample. The sample was peripheral blood. The receptors were sampled from an elderly man with acute or convalescent COVID-19.

This clone showed up just once. The chain carries TRBV28 and TRBJ2-7, with unresolved D. CDR3 length: 13 amino acids. CDR1 MDHEN and CDR2 SYDVKM come from the germline V gene. V lost 1 base, J lost 5 bases, and 9 bases lay in between. CDR3 bases: TGTGCCAGCAGTTTATTACAGCCAAACGAGCAGTACTTC. It yields the protein CASSLLQPNEQYF.

Comments on this clone: This CDR3 is also generated by other DNA sequences in the sample. The chain is built from TRBV7-9 and TRBJ1-1, with unresolved D. Germline assignment: CDR1 SEHNR and CDR2 FQNEAQ (reference sequence). V lost 4 bases and J lost 0, with 6 bases in between. The CDR3 is made up of 13 amino acids. The CDR3 bases are TGTGCCAGCAGCTCCTTAATGAACACTGAAGCTTTCTTT. Protein product: CASSSLMNTEAFF.

This rearrangement joins TRBV24-1 to TRBJ2-5; D possibly corresponds to TRBD1 (5 bases). The V and J ends lost 2 bases and 1 base respectively, with 10 bases between them. The germline V gene encodes CDR1 KGHDR and CDR2 SFDVKD. The CDR3 is 15 amino acids. Here the CDR3 DNA reads TGTGCCACCAGTGATTCGTCCCAGGGCCAAGAGACCCAGTACTTC. Its protein product is CATSDSSQGQETQYF.

This chain joins TRBV18 and TRBJ1-2, with TRBD1 as a possible D gene (6 bases). V lost 3 bases to trimming and J lost 4 bases, with 15 bases between them. The CDR3 runs 15 residues. CDR1 and CDR2 from the germline V gene are KGHSH and LQKENI. Written as DNA, the CDR3 is TGTGCCAGCTCACCGGGGGCGGAACCCTCCTATGGCTACACCTTC. It codes for CASSPGAEPSYGYTF.

This chain links TRBV19 with TRBJ2-1; maybe TRBD1 (6 bases). The CDR3 is made up of 15 amino acids. Germline lookup yields CDR1 LNHDA and CDR2 SQIVND (reference sequence). The ends were cut back, 6 bases at V and 9 bases at J, with 21 bases in the middle. The CDR3 DNA sequence: TGTGCCAGTAGCACCACAGGGACACCTGGTACTGAGCAGTTCTTC. Its protein is CASSTTGTPGTEQFF.

The chain couples TRBV18 to TRBJ2-7; TRBD1 matches at 7 bases. This CDR3 contains 16 residues. V shed 6 bases, J shed 4 bases, and the junction held 15 bases outside the gene matches. Germline V CDR1 and CDR2: KGHSH, LQKENI. CDR3 region: CASSPGGGQVGYEQYF. The CDR3 DNA is TGTGCCAGCTCCCCTGGCGGTGGACAGGTCGGGTACGAGCAGTACTTC.

The chain links TRBV28 to TRBJ1-5; tentatively, D is TRBD1 (6 bases). Germline V gene sequence: CDR1 MDHEN, CDR2 SYDVKM. The CDR3 has 13 residues. Trimming stripped 7 bases from V and 4 bases from J, with 11 bases between. The CDR3 sequence: CASKQGLNQPQHF. The CDR3, as DNA: TGTGCCAGCAAGCAGGGGCTGAATCAGCCCCAGCATTTT.

This clone was found once. Additional DNA sequences in this sample encode the identical CDR3. This chain connects TRBV7-9 to TRBJ1-2, with 7 bases identical to TRBD1. The CDR3 sequence is 14 residues long. In germline, CDR1 is SEHNR, CDR2 FQNEAQ (reference sequence). V gave up 0 bases and J gave up 5 bases; unmatched junction bases: 3. The CDR3 DNA is TGTGCCAGCAGCTTAGCGGGGACAGCGTATGGCTACACCTTC. Translated, it gives CASSLAGTAYGYTF.

V and J are TRBV7-2 and TRBJ2-7; no definite D call. The ends were cut back, 5 bases at V and 3 bases at J, with 17 bases in the middle. Germline lookup yields CDR1 SGHTA and CDR2 FQGNSA. The CDR3 loop spans 15 amino acids. CDR3 protein: CASSPAGSPNYEQYF. Here the CDR3 DNA reads TGTGCCAGCAGCCCCGCCGGTTCCCCCAACTACGAGCAGTACTTC.